These 9 T cell receptor beta chains originate from one sample sequenced in a study of beta chain features in type 1 diabetes. Overall study findings and caveats: Shortening of TCRB CDR3s, moderate but significant, appeared in all four CD4+ subsets of Type 1 diabetes patients.

The investigators reverse transcribed all of the isolated RNA, so they sequenced expressed TCRB transcripts. Repertoires were generated with immunoSEQ multiplex PCR, while TCRdb's copy carries only in-frame clones and drops some. The sample records 300,000 to 400,000 clones, approximately 9.9% being singletons. These receptors are not linked to any known antigen. The sequencing input was central memory CD4+ T cells from blood. Receptor source: a young man with type 1 diabetes.

The table lists this clone with a few counts. The gene calls are TRBV30 and TRBJ2-5; TRBD1 might be the D (6 bases). The CDR3 loop spans 14 amino acids. Trimming stripped 0 bases from V and 2 bases from J, with 10 bases between. Germline V gene lookup returns CDR1 GTSNPN and CDR2 SVGIG (reference sequence). The CDR3 DNA follows: TGTGCCTGGAGTGTATTGAGGGGGCAAGAGACCCAGTACTTC. It codes for CAWSVLRGQETQYF. Drawing the rest from reference TRBV30 and TRBJ2-5, the complete variable domain is SQTIHQWPATLVQPVGSPLSLECTVEGTSNPNLYWYRQAAGRGLQLLFYSVGIGQISSEVPQNLSASRPQDRQFILSSKKLLLSDSGFYLCAWSVLRGQETQYFGPGTRLLVL.

This clone was seen more than once but under ten times. The rearrangement links TRBV7-2 to TRBJ2-3; TRBD1 agrees at 7 bases. Germline values: CDR1 SGHTA, CDR2 FQGNSA. Trimming cost V 8 bases and J 4 bases; bases outside gene matches: 6. This CDR3 has 13 amino acids. The chain's CDR3 is CASLDRTPDTQYF. The CDR3, as DNA: TGTGCCAGCCTGGACAGGACCCCAGATACGCAGTATTTT.

V usage is TRBV7-2 and J usage is TRBJ2-1, with 8 bases matching TRBD1. The CDR3 is made up of 15 amino acids. V was pared by 0 bases and J by 4 bases, with 2 bases of the junction left unmatched. CDR1 is SGHTA, CDR2 FQGNSA, per germline. CDR3 residues: CASSLATGVYNEQFF. The CDR3 coding sequence is TGTGCCAGCAGCTTAGCGACAGGGGTATACAATGAGCAGTTCTTC.

The chain uses TRBV19 and TRBJ1-5, with 7 bases matching TRBD1. V lost 1 base, J lost 3 bases, and 12 bases stayed unmatched. Per the germline V gene, CDR1 is LNHDA and CDR2 is SQIVND (reference sequence). CDR3 length: 18 amino acids. CDR3 sequence reads: CASSIVEGTVVANQPQHF. The DNA of the CDR3 is TGTGCCAGTAGTATAGTTGAGGGGACAGTCGTGGCCAATCAGCCCCAGCATTTT.

This clone was seen a few times. This sequence joins TRBV10-3 and TRBJ2-5; 9 nucleotides agree with TRBD1. The germline V gene encodes CDR1 ENHRY and CDR2 SYGVKD. Unmatched junction bases numbered 5, after V lost 5 bases and J lost 4 bases. This CDR3 region has 14 residues. The CDR3 sequence is CAISQQGAIETQYF. CDR3 nucleotides: TGTGCCATCAGTCAACAGGGGGCCATAGAGACCCAGTACTTC.

This clone occurred a few times. The chain carries TRBV2 and TRBJ1-2, with D perhaps TRBD1 (6 bases). Germline loops: CDR1 SNHLY, CDR2 FYNNEI. Trimming stripped 6 bases from V and 0 bases from J, with 14 bases between. The CDR3 has 15 residues. The CDR3 coding sequence is TGTGCCAGCAGATATCAGGGGACAACTAACTATGGCTACACCTTC. It yields the protein CASRYQGTTNYGYTF.

V gene TRBV2 combines with J gene TRBJ1-2; D is ambiguous. V gave up 6 bases and J gave up 2 bases, with 10 bases separating them. The CDR3 runs 13 residues. Germline V gene sequence: CDR1 SNHLY, CDR2 FYNNEI. CDR3 protein: CASRLWSNYGYTF. The CDR3, as DNA: TGTGCCAGCAGGCTGTGGTCGAACTATGGCTACACCTTC. Supplemented by reference TRBV2 and TRBJ1-2, the full variable domain reads EPEVTQTPSHQVTQMGQEVILRCVPISNHLYFYWYRQILGQKVEFLVSFYNNEISEKSEIFDDQFSVERPDGSNFTLKIRSTKLEDSAMYFCASRLWSNYGYTFGSGTRLTVV.

This clone was observed a few times. CDR3 DNA: TGTGCCTGGAGTCCAGGGAGTAACTATGGCTACACCTTC. Translated: CAWSPGSNYGYTF. The chain recombines TRBV30 with TRBJ1-2, with a tentative D call TRBD1 (5 bases). The V end was cut by 2 bases, the J end by 1 base, with 8 bases between. This CDR3 contains 13 residues. Germline V gives CDR1 GTSNPN, CDR2 SVGIG (reference sequence). Filled out from reference TRBV30 and TRBJ1-2, the complete variable domain reads SQTIHQWPATLVQPVGSPLSLECTVEGTSNPNLYWYRQAAGRGLQLLFYSVGIGQISSEVPQNLSASRPQDRQFILSSKKLLLSDSGFYLCAWSPGSNYGYTFGSGTRLTVV.

This clone was seen only a few times. CDR3 amino acids: CSVQIDSSTDTQYF. CDR3 nucleotide sequence: TGCAGCGTCCAAATAGATTCTAGCACAGATACGCAGTATTTT. The chain is built from TRBV29-1 and TRBJ2-3, with unresolved D. V was shortened by 6 bases and J by 0 bases, with 13 bases between the two germline ends. The CDR3 spans 14 residues. Per germline, CDR1 SQVTM and CDR2 ANQGSEA.